The clone carrying this TCR beta chain has ten or more counts. What it recognizes is unknown. 13 Jbeta primers and 60 Vbeta primers were used for the PCR. Libraries were prepared by immunoSEQ multiplex PCR; TCRdb keeps only in-frame clonotypes and omits some of them. Of 190,000 or so clones detected, more than 65% appear once; the ten largest clones hold 1.5% to 1.7%. The entry originates in a study of cytomegalovirus exposure and HLA in healthy donors. Study-level points and caveats: A link between a missense DCLRE1C variant and TCR beta V- and J-gene trimming emerged from a later analysis. About 87% or about 30% of the time was how often most TCR beta V segments were productive, according to an earlier analysis. According to a later analysis, most TCR beta chains associated with CMV appeared HLA-restricted.

The TCR sequence derives from a girl aged 10 to 17 in good health and CMV-seropositive. The specimen was PBMCs.

The CDR3 bases are TGCGCCAGCAGCCCCACACCCGAAGGGGACAAAACCTACGAGCAGTACTTC. It yields the protein CASSPTPEGDKTYEQYF. V usage is TRBV4-3 and J usage is TRBJ2-7; D may be TRBD1 (6 bases). V dropped 4 bases and J dropped 2 bases, with 21 bases sitting between them. Per the germline V gene, CDR1 is LGHNA and CDR2 is YSLEER. This CDR3 spans 17 amino acids.